This entry lists 31 T cell receptor beta chains sequenced from one sample in a study of cytomegalovirus exposure and HLA in healthy donors. PCR amplification relied on 60 Vbeta primers (plus 13 Jbeta primers). Using immunoSEQ multiplex PCR, the repertoire was profiled, and TCRdb retains in-frame clones only, with some absent. The repertoire includes some 200,000 clones, 75% to 80% of them detected once, and about 3% sits in the top ten. Source material: PBMCs. The receptors come from a female donor in good health and CMV-seronegative.

The chain carries TRBV6-4 and TRBJ2-5; D may be TRBD1 (8 bases). The CDR3 has 15 residues. V was trimmed by 2 bases and J by 3 bases, leaving 13 bases between them. Germline loops: CDR1 MRHNA, CDR2 SNTAGT. The CDR3: CASSDRTGGEETQYF. The CDR3 DNA follows: TGTGCCAGCAGTGACCGAACAGGGGGGGAAGAGACCCAGTACTTC.

V is TRBV19 and J is TRBJ1-1; no reliable D call. With 6 bases removed from V and 9 bases from J, the gap between germline ends came to 14 bases. CDR1 is LNHDA, CDR2 SQIVND, per germline (reference sequence). The CDR3 has 12 residues. The CDR3 here is CASSLPTGKAFF. CDR3 bases: TGTGCCAGTAGCTTACCGACCGGGAAAGCTTTCTTT. The full variable domain, completed using reference TRBV19 and TRBJ1-1, is DGGITQSPKYLFRKEGQNVTLSCEQNLNHDAMYWYRQDPGQGLRLIYYSQIVNDFQKGDIAEGYSVSREKKESFPLTVTSAQKNPTAFYLCASSLPTGKAFFGQGTRLTVV.

The V gene is TRBV2, the J gene TRBJ2-1; TRBD2 aligns across 8 bases. CDR3 length: 15 residues. Germline CDR1 SNHLY, CDR2 FYNNEI. Trimming cost V 2 bases and J 4 bases; bases outside gene matches: 4. Here the CDR3 reads CASSEQRGNYNEQFF. In nucleotides, the CDR3 is TGTGCCAGCAGTGAACAGCGGGGGAATTACAATGAGCAGTTCTTC.

The V call is TRBV7-3, the J call TRBJ2-2, with 10 bases lining up with TRBD2. CDR1 and CDR2 (germline): SGHTA, FQGTGA. The CDR3 runs to 18 residues. Unmatched junction bases numbered 7, after V lost 0 bases and J lost 3 bases. The CDR3 loop is CASSLTASGRAYTGELFF. CDR3 nucleotide sequence: TGTGCCAGCAGCTTAACGGCCAGCGGGAGGGCTTACACCGGGGAGCTGTTTTTT.

This rearrangement joins TRBV9 to TRBJ2-1; 11 positions match TRBD1. The CDR3 is 16 residues long. The junction had 11 bases not matched to a gene; V was cut back by 4 bases and J by 8 bases. Germline assignment: CDR1 SGDLS and CDR2 YYNGEE. CDR3 nucleotide sequence: TGTGCCAGCAGCCCCACCGGGACAGGGGGTACCCATGAGCAGTTCTTC. It specifies CASSPTGTGGTHEQFF.

V and J are TRBV9 and TRBJ2-1; 8 bases fit TRBD2. Trimming at V came to 0 bases and at J to 4 bases, leaving 30 bases not matched to a gene. The CDR3 length is 24 residues. Germline CDR1 and CDR2: SGDLS and YYNGEE. CDR3 DNA sequence: TGTGCCAGCAGCGTAGATTCGGGGCAGGGGCACTCCTTTAGCGGGGAAAGGCCGTACAATGAGCAGTTCTTC. Amino acids: CASSVDSGQGHSFSGERPYNEQFF.

This chain joins TRBV28 and TRBJ1-2; 8 nucleotides agree with TRBD1. The CDR3 runs to 17 residues. Germline CDR1 reads MDHEN; CDR2 reads SYDVKM. The J segment lost 4 bases and the V segment lost 2 bases, leaving 12 bases of the junction unmatched. In nucleotides, the CDR3 is TGTGCCAGCAGTTTACAAACCGGACAGGGAAGGGTCTATGGCTACACCTTC. This gives the protein CASSLQTGQGRVYGYTF.

This chain connects TRBV5-1 to TRBJ2-7, with 9 bases identical to TRBD1. This CDR3 has 16 residues. Trimming cost V 4 bases and J 1 base; bases outside gene matches: 9. Germline V gives CDR1 SGHRS, CDR2 YFSETQ. The CDR3 DNA is TGCGCCAGCAGCATTGGGACAGGGATGAGATCCTACGAGCAGTACTTC. Amino acid sequence: CASSIGTGMRSYEQYF.

This clone occurred once. DNA of the CDR3: TGTGCCAGCAGCGCACCAGGGGGTCTGGAGACCCAGTACTTC. Its protein product is CASSAPGGLETQYF. The chain joins TRBV11-3 to TRBJ2-5, with 7 nucleotides matching TRBD1. Germline V gene data show CDR1 as SGHNT and CDR2 as YENEEA. J gave up 5 bases and V 5 bases, and 8 bases lay outside the gene matches. There are 14 residues in the CDR3.

This clone has only a few counts. The chain is built from TRBV19 and TRBJ2-5; 8 nucleotides match TRBD1. V gave up 6 bases and J gave up 4 bases; unmatched junction bases: 10. The CDR3 extends over 15 amino acids. Germline V gene sequence: CDR1 LNHDA, CDR2 SQIVND (reference sequence). The CDR3 sequence: CASSALTGGIETQYF. The DNA for the CDR3 is TGTGCCAGTAGCGCCTTAACAGGGGGGATAGAGACCCAGTACTTC.

V gene TRBV5-8 combines with J gene TRBJ2-3, with 7 bases that match TRBD1. The CDR3 sequence is 14 residues long. Germline loops: CDR1 SGHTS, CDR2 YDEGEE. Trimming removed 0 bases from V and 3 bases from J; junction bases left unmatched: 1. CDR3 protein: CASSLEQGTDTQYF. Here the CDR3 DNA reads TGTGCCAGCAGCTTGGAACAGGGGACAGATACGCAGTATTTT.

The gene calls are TRBV2 and TRBJ1-1; 7 positions match TRBD1. Losses at the gene ends were 0 bases for V and 5 bases for J; bases not matched to a gene: 9. In germline, CDR1 is SNHLY, CDR2 FYNNEI. This CDR3 has 16 residues. The CDR3 coding sequence is TGTGCCAGCAGTGAAGCGATGAGGACAGGACGAACTGAAGCTTTCTTT. Translating gives CASSEAMRTGRTEAFF.

In regard to this clone: Other DNA sequences in the same sample also yield this CDR3. The chain couples TRBV5-1 to TRBJ1-3; D is unresolved. V was cut by 0 bases and J by 3 bases, with 7 bases left in between. Looked up from germline, CDR1 is SGHRS and CDR2 is YFSETQ. The CDR3 spans 14 residues. The CDR3 DNA follows: TGCGCCAGCAGCTTGGATGGTAGTGGAAACACCATATATTTT. Translation: CASSLDGSGNTIYF.

The rearrangement uses TRBV6-5 and TRBJ1-2, with D maybe TRBD1 (6 bases). Trimming pared 4 bases from V and 2 bases from J, leaving 14 bases between. Germline V gene data show CDR1 as MNHEY and CDR2 as SVGAGI. The CDR3 has 15 amino acids. CDR3 amino acids: CASSWGTHTNYGYTF. CDR3 coding DNA: TGTGCCAGCAGTTGGGGGACACATACAAACTATGGCTACACCTTC.

The V call is TRBV4-3, the J call TRBJ1-2, with D maybe TRBD1 (5 bases). The CDR3 extends over 15 amino acids. Germline values: CDR1 LGHNA, CDR2 YSLEER. The V and J ends lost 0 bases and 4 bases respectively, with 12 bases between them. Here the CDR3 reads CASSQERTGAYGYTF. CDR3 nucleotides: TGCGCCAGCAGCCAAGAAAGAACAGGAGCCTATGGCTACACCTTC.

This chain links TRBV2 with TRBJ1-2; D is undetermined. Germline CDR1 is SNHLY and CDR2 is FYNNEI. The V and J ends lost 11 bases and 7 bases respectively, with 17 bases between them. This CDR3 region has 12 residues. CDR3 bases: TGTGCCTCCCGAGGCCCGAGCGGTGGCTACACCTTC. Amino acids: CASRGPSGGYTF.

The chain employs TRBV7-8 and TRBJ1-2, with a possible D match to TRBD1 (6 bases). The V gene lost 5 bases and the J gene lost 7 bases, with 20 bases spanning the gap. Per the germline V gene, CDR1 is SGHVS and CDR2 is FQNEAQ. The CDR3 is made up of 15 amino acids. As DNA, the CDR3 is TGTGCCAGCAGCCCCCGTCGGACAGTCCTAGGTGGCTACACCTTC. This sequence encodes CASSPRRTVLGGYTF.

The chain carries TRBV7-2 and TRBJ2-2, with D possibly matching TRBD2 (5 bases). CDR1 is SGHTA and CDR2 is FQGNSA in the germline V gene. Trimming removed 5 bases from V and 5 bases from J, with 18 bases in between. This CDR3 has 16 residues. CDR3 loop: CASSPPERAWTGELFF. Written as DNA, the CDR3 is TGTGCCAGCAGCCCCCCCGAGAGGGCTTGGACCGGGGAGCTGTTTTTT.

V gene TRBV15 combines with J gene TRBJ2-1; 7 bases align to TRBD2. After removal of 6 bases from V and 6 bases from J, the junction contained 11 bases not matched to a gene. The CDR3 is 15 amino acids. The V gene's germline CDR1 is LNHNV and CDR2 YYDKDF (reference sequence). CDR3 DNA: TGTGCCACCAGTCATGCGGGAGCGGTCGGCAATGAGCAGTTCTTC. Its translation is CATSHAGAVGNEQFF.

The genes are TRBV2 and TRBJ1-2, with TRBD1 matching 7 bases. V lost 4 bases, J lost 2 bases, and 4 bases stayed unmatched. The CDR3 contains 14 residues. The germline gives CDR1 SNHLY, CDR2 FYNNEI. This chain's CDR3 is CASSGDSTNYGYTF. The CDR3 DNA reads TGTGCCAGCAGTGGGGACAGTACAAACTATGGCTACACCTTC.

The rearrangement uses TRBV11-2 and TRBJ2-7; TRBD1 agrees at 8 bases. The CDR3 consists of 14 residues. CDR1 is SGHAT, CDR2 FQNNGV, per germline. J lost 3 bases, V lost 0 bases, and 1 base had no gene match. CDR3 sequence: CASSLETGGYEQYF. The DNA for the CDR3 is TGTGCCAGCAGCTTAGAAACAGGGGGCTACGAGCAGTACTTC.

The V gene is TRBV4-2, the J gene TRBJ2-5; 12 bases agree with TRBD2. The J call may be wrong; the DNA end is better matched by TRBJ2-7. The CDR3 loop spans 18 amino acids. The germline gives CDR1 LGHNA, CDR2 YNFKEQ. As DNA, the CDR3 is TGTGCCAGCAGCCAAGATCTCGGGACTAGCGGGCTTTCCTACGAGCAGTACTTC. Translating it yields CASSQDLGTSGLSYEQYF.

The chain combines TRBV5-1 with TRBJ2-7; no clear D gene. Deletions cut 1 base from V and 5 bases from J, with 7 bases between. CDR3 length: 12 amino acids. Germline CDR1 is SGHRS and CDR2 is YFSETQ. Here the CDR3 DNA reads TGCGCCAGCAGCTTGCAGTCCCACGAGCAGTACTTC. Translating gives CASSLQSHEQYF.

As for this clone: Sequence at one end of the junction differs from germline and may be a read error. The CDR3 spells CSSSQQGDRGNSYEQYF. CDR3 DNA sequence: TGTTCCAGCAGTCAACAGGGGGACCGGGGGAACTCCTACGAGCAGTACTTC. The chain carries TRBV7-9 and TRBJ2-7, with 8 bases that match TRBD1. CDR1 is SEHNR, CDR2 FQNEAQ, per germline (reference sequence). CDR3 length equals 17 residues. Combining the CDR3 with reference TRBV7-9 and TRBJ2-7 gives the whole variable domain DTGVSQNPRHKITKRGQNVTFRCDPISEHNRLYWYRQTLGQGPEFLTYFQNEAQLEKSRLLSDRFSAERPKGSFSTLEIQRTEQGDSAMYLCSSSQQGDRGNSYEQYFGPGTRLTVT.

CDR3 amino acids: CASSPAGGAFLGTEAFF. The CDR3 DNA reads TGTGCCAGCAGTCCGGCAGGGGGCGCATTTTTGGGCACTGAAGCTTTCTTT. The chain has TRBV27 and TRBJ1-1; 8 bases map to TRBD1. The CDR3 length is 17 residues. The junction had 15 bases not matched to a gene; V was cut back by 5 bases and J by 4 bases. Germline CDR1 is MNHEY and CDR2 is SMNVEV (reference sequence).

The chain combines TRBV6-1 with TRBJ1-5; 7 bases fit TRBD1. This CDR3 is 15 amino acids long. The junction had 10 bases not matched to a gene; V was cut back by 5 bases and J by 6 bases. The V gene's germline CDR1 is MNHNS and CDR2 SASEGT. This chain's CDR3 is CASSSIGGPSQPQHF. For the CDR3, the DNA is TGTGCCAGCAGTTCGATAGGGGGCCCATCTCAGCCCCAGCATTTT.

This clone showed up just once. The V and J genes are TRBV5-3 and TRBJ2-3; D may be TRBD2 (6 bases). TRBV5-3 is reported as an ORF; its role is uncertain. The V end was cut by 1 base, the J end by 5 bases, with 14 bases between. The CDR3 runs to 15 residues. The CDR3 here is CARSLLPSVLDTQYF. CDR3 sequence (DNA): TGTGCCAGAAGCTTGCTGCCTAGCGTTTTAGATACGCAGTATTTT.

CDR3 region: CASSQQGVMNTEAFF. In DNA form, the CDR3 reads TGTGCCAGCAGCCAACAGGGAGTGATGAACACTGAAGCTTTCTTT. The chain recombines TRBV6-5 with TRBJ1-1; perhaps TRBD1 as D (6 bases). The CDR3 runs 15 residues. V lost 6 bases, J lost 0 bases, and 14 bases lay in between. The germline gives CDR1 MNHEY, CDR2 SVGAGI.

This chain uses TRBV9 with TRBJ2-2, with a tentative D call TRBD1 (5 bases). Germline CDR1 and CDR2: SGDLS and YYNGEE. This CDR3 comprises 13 residues. Trimming took 3 bases from V and 4 from J, leaving 7 bases between them. CDR3 residues: CASSGTGTGELFF. The CDR3, as DNA: TGTGCCAGCAGCGGTACAGGCACCGGGGAGCTGTTTTTT. Using reference TRBV9 and TRBJ2-2 for the parts outside the CDR3, the full variable domain is DSGVTQTPKHLITATGQRVTLRCSPRSGDLSVYWYQQSLDQGLQFLIQYYNGEERAKGNILERFSAQQFPDLHSELNLSSLELGDSALYFCASSGTGTGELFFGEGSRLTVL.

V and J are TRBV9 and TRBJ2-7; the match to TRBD2 covers 7 bases. The V gene end was trimmed by 0 bases and the J gene end by 2 bases; junction bases not matched to a gene: 5. The CDR3 has 15 residues. The germline gives CDR1 SGDLS, CDR2 YYNGEE. DNA of the CDR3: TGTGCCAGCAGCGTAGCGGCTAGCGGTACCTACGAGCAGTACTTC. Its protein is CASSVAASGTYEQYF.

The chain joins TRBV6-1 to TRBJ2-2, with D tentatively TRBD2 (6 bases). Trimming left V 4 bases short and J 6 bases short, with 9 bases between. CDR1 MNHNS and CDR2 SASEGT come from the germline V gene. The CDR3 totals 13 residues. DNA for the CDR3: TGTGCCAGCAGTGGGCGGGATTCCGGGGAGCTGTTTTTT. Its protein is CASSGRDSGELFF.